These 9 T cell receptor beta chains were sequenced from one sample in a study of shared clonotypes between healthy human individuals. Using immunoSEQ multiplex PCR, the repertoire was profiled, and TCRdb retains in-frame clones only, with some absent. The top ten clones hold about 0.37% of a sample with a few million clones, roughly 93% of them seen once. Sequencing was carried out using naive CD4+ T cells from PBMCs. The sample's subset: CD45RA+ positively selected. These TCRs come from a man aged 18 to 30 in good health. Some clones in this sample may be carry-over from other donors' samples.

A remark on this clone: Additional DNA sequences in this sample encode the identical CDR3. This chain joins TRBV11-2 and TRBJ2-5; D is unresolved. Germline V gives CDR1 SGHAT, CDR2 FQNNGV. V was cut by 3 bases and J by 4 bases, with 3 bases left in between. The CDR3 runs 11 residues. The CDR3 protein is CASSLRETQYF. CDR3 nucleotides: TGTGCCAGCAGCTTGCGAGAGACCCAGTACTTC.

The gene calls are TRBV19 and TRBJ2-7, with unresolved D. The ends were cut back, 2 bases at V and 0 bases at J, with 17 bases in the middle. The CDR3 is 17 amino acids. The germline CDR1 and CDR2 sequences are LNHDA and SQIVND (reference sequence). The CDR3 is CASSIRDSPGSSYEQYF. CDR3 nucleotide sequence: TGTGCCAGTAGTATAAGAGACTCCCCCGGTAGCTCCTACGAGCAGTACTTC.

The chain carries TRBV10-3 and TRBJ2-1; D is ambiguous. Germline V gene lookup returns CDR1 ENHRY and CDR2 SYGVKD. V was shortened by 6 bases and J by 0 bases, with 12 bases between the two germline ends. CDR3 length: 15 amino acids. CDR3 DNA sequence: TGTGCCATCAGGGCAACTGGAAGCTCCTACAATGAGCAGTTCTTC. Residues: CAIRATGSSYNEQFF.

This clone came up once. This rearrangement joins TRBV7-8 to TRBJ2-5; 14 positions agree with TRBD2. Germline CDR1 reads SGHVS; CDR2 reads FQNEAQ. Trimming at V came to 1 base and at J to 5 bases, leaving 9 bases not matched to a gene. This CDR3 is 18 amino acids long. DNA of the CDR3: TGTGCCAGCAGCTTAGGGGGACTAGCGGGAGCATATGGGGAGACCCAGTACTTC. This sequence encodes CASSLGGLAGAYGETQYF.

This clone was counted once. This chain joins TRBV7-2 and TRBJ2-5; TRBD2 matches at 7 bases. Per germline, CDR1 SGHTA and CDR2 FQGNSA. Trimming at V came to 3 bases and at J to 4 bases, leaving 11 bases not matched to a gene. This CDR3 comprises 16 residues. DNA of the CDR3: TGTGCCAGCAGCTTTCGTCGCGGGAGCTCGGGAGAGACCCAGTACTTC. It is translated as CASSFRRGSSGETQYF.

The genes are TRBV9 and TRBJ2-3; D is perhaps TRBD1 or TRBD2 (5 bases each). CDR1 is SGDLS and CDR2 is YYNGEE in the germline V gene. Trimming cost V 8 bases and J 4 bases, with 17 bases left between them. The CDR3 covers 14 residues. CDR3 nucleotide sequence: TGTGCCAGTGGGACGCTGCCTGTCCCAGATACGCAGTATTTT. The encoded protein is CASGTLPVPDTQYF.

The CDR3 bases are TGTGCCAGTAGTCAGACTAGCGGGAGCTCCTACAATGAGCAGTTCTTC. The encoded protein is CASSQTSGSSYNEQFF. The chain is built from TRBV19 and TRBJ2-1; 12 bases are a match to TRBD2. Germline V lookup: CDR1 LNHDA, CDR2 SQIVND (reference sequence). CDR3 size: 16 residues. V was pared by 5 bases and J by 0 bases, with 2 bases of the junction left unmatched.

The rearrangement uses TRBV28 and TRBJ2-2; D is unclear. CDR3 length: 17 residues. Germline CDR1 is MDHEN and CDR2 is SYDVKM. The germline V and J ends were trimmed by 5 bases and 2 bases, with 18 bases remaining between them. The CDR3 loop is CASSPLGRRHNTGELFF. Written as DNA, the CDR3 is TGTGCCAGCAGTCCCCTGGGTCGAAGGCATAACACCGGGGAGCTGTTTTTT.

This clone was seen just once. At one end, the junction sequence differs from germline, possibly due to a read error. V and J are TRBV5-1 and TRBJ2-7; 8 bases line up with TRBD1. Germline V gene sequence: CDR1 SGHRS, CDR2 YFSETQ. The CDR3 is 14 residues long. As DNA, the CDR3 is TGCGCCAGCAGCCCGGACAGGGTATCTGAAGCGGCCGTGTTC. It is translated as CASSPDRVSEAAVF. Using reference TRBV5-1 and TRBJ2-7 for the parts outside the CDR3, the full variable domain is KAGVTQTPRYLIKTRGQQVTLSCSPISGHRSVSWYQQTPGQGLQFLFEYFSETQRNKGNFPGRFSGRQFSNSRSEMNVSTLELGDSALYLCASSPDRVSEAAVFGPGTRLTVT.